Below are 25 T cell receptor beta chains sequenced from a single sample in a study of T-cell memory formation after mild COVID-19. TCRdb re-derived calls from the 5' RACE reads in MiXCR, one entry per CDR3 protein. The sample contains 470,000 or so distinct CDR3 sequences, roughly 18% of which appear only once. Sequencing was carried out using PBMCs or a T cell subset sorted from them (not recorded which). These receptors all come from an adult woman who had mild COVID-19 (a few samples of this study predate the infection). Cell type and time point are not known.

This sequence joins TRBV14 and TRBJ1-1; D is ambiguous. This CDR3 has 14 residues. Trimming cost V 0 bases and J 6 bases, with 11 bases left between them. Germline CDR1 reads SGHDN; CDR2 reads FVKESK. The CDR3: CASSQETPGAEAFF. DNA of the CDR3: TGTGCCAGCAGCCAAGAAACGCCCGGGGCTGAAGCTTTCTTT.

The chain links TRBV2 to TRBJ2-7; tentative D call: TRBD2 (6 bases). This CDR3 comprises 13 residues. CDR1 is SNHLY and CDR2 is FYNNEI in the germline V gene. Between the trimmed V and J ends, which lost 10 bases and 0 bases, there was a span of 13 bases. CDR3 bases: TGTGCCACCAGAGCGGGCCACTCCTACGAGCAGTACTTC. Translating it yields CATRAGHSYEQYF.

The chain combines TRBV7-7 with TRBJ2-7; 8 bases agree with TRBD2. This CDR3 is 14 amino acids long. The trim removed 2 bases at V and 9 bases at J, leaving 9 bases unmatched. Germline V lookup: CDR1 SSHAT, CDR2 FNYEAQ (reference sequence). The CDR3, as DNA: TGTGCCAGCAGCTTACAACAGACCGGGACTAGGCAGTACTTC. Its translation: CASSLQQTGTRQYF.

The chain links TRBV7-2 to TRBJ2-2; no clear D. This CDR3 contains 14 residues. Trimming removed 4 bases from V and 2 bases from J, with 8 bases in between. Germline V CDR1 and CDR2: SGHTA, FQGNSA. The DNA of the CDR3 is TGTGCCAGCAGCTCCTCACATAACACCGGGGAGCTGTTTTTT. Translation gives CASSSSHNTGELFF. Full variable domain (missing parts from reference TRBV7-2 and TRBJ2-2): GAGVSQSPSNKVTEKGKDVELRCDPISGHTALYWYRQSLGQGLEFLIYFQGNSAPDKSGLPSDRFSAERTGGSVSTLTIQRTQQEDSAVYLCASSSSHNTGELFFGEGSRLTVL.

The chain carries TRBV7-9 and TRBJ1-5; 9 nucleotides agree with TRBD1. Germline V gene sequence: CDR1 SEHNR, CDR2 FQNEAQ (reference sequence). The CDR3 totals 15 residues. The V segment lost 4 bases and the J segment 6 bases; nucleotides outside the gene matches: 7. CDR3 sequence: CASSSDRGASQPQHF. The DNA for the CDR3 is TGTGCCAGCAGCTCCGACAGGGGGGCGAGTCAGCCCCAGCATTTT.

In this sample, this clonotype turned up a few times. J is TRBJ2-2 and V is TRBV11-3, with D hard to call. The CDR3 totals 16 residues. Germline-derived CDR1 and CDR2 are SGHNT and YENEEA. The germline V and J ends were trimmed by 1 base and 5 bases, with 14 bases remaining between them. The CDR3 loop is CASSLGRPKGTGELFF. CDR3 bases: TGTGCCAGCAGCTTAGGGCGGCCAAAAGGGACCGGGGAGCTGTTTTTT.

This clonotype was seen a handful of times. V and J are TRBV7-4 and TRBJ2-7, with D possibly TRBD2 on 6 matching bases. Deletions cut 5 bases from V and 0 bases from J, with 20 bases between. This CDR3 has 17 residues. The V gene's germline CDR1 is SGHVT and CDR2 SQSDAQ. This chain's CDR3 is CASSLSRGAGTSYEQYF. CDR3 coding DNA: TGTGCCAGCAGCCTAAGCCGCGGGGCGGGGACCTCCTACGAGCAGTACTTC.

The rearrangement links TRBV28 to TRBJ2-3; D may match TRBD1 or TRBD2 (5 bases each). V shed 3 bases and J shed 0 bases, with 10 bases lying between them. CDR1 and CDR2 (germline): MDHEN, SYDVKM. The CDR3 contains 15 residues. The CDR3 reads CASSFRDGSTDTQYF. The DNA for the CDR3 is TGTGCCAGCAGTTTCCGGGACGGTAGCACAGATACGCAGTATTTT.

This clonotype was detected a few times. CDR3 loop: CSVPWTETDTQYF. The CDR3 DNA sequence: TGCAGTGTTCCTTGGACAGAGACAGATACGCAGTATTTT. The V gene is TRBV20-1, the J gene TRBJ2-3, with a tentative D call TRBD1 (6 bases). The CDR3 runs 13 residues. The V gene lost 7 bases and the J gene lost 3 bases, with 14 bases spanning the gap. Germline CDR1 and CDR2: DFQATT and SNEGSKA (reference sequence).

The chain couples TRBV4-3 to TRBJ2-2; 9 nucleotides line up with TRBD2. The CDR3 extends over 16 amino acids. V dropped 5 bases and J dropped 0; count of bases not matched to a gene: 4. Germline assignment: CDR1 LGHNA and CDR2 YSLEER. The chain's CDR3 is CASSGLAGSNTGELFF. CDR3 DNA sequence: TGCGCCAGCAGCGGGCTAGCGGGATCGAACACCGGGGAGCTGTTTTTT.

The V gene is TRBV15, the J gene TRBJ2-1; 10 bases align to TRBD1. Germline loops: CDR1 LNHNV, CDR2 YYDKDF (reference sequence). This CDR3 is 16 amino acids long. With V trimmed by 4 bases and J by 6 bases, 9 bases remained unmatched. The CDR3 DNA sequence: TGTGCCACCAGCAAGGGGGGACAGGGGATTCGCAATGAGCAGTTCTTC. Protein sequence: CATSKGGQGIRNEQFF.

This clonotype was detected a few times. The rearrangement uses TRBV4-3 and TRBJ2-5; D gene unclear. The germline CDR1 and CDR2 sequences are LGHNA and YSLEER. CDR3 length: 15 amino acids. Trimming left V 0 bases short and J 4 bases short, with 12 bases between. The CDR3, as DNA: TGCGCCAGCAGCCAAGATTATGGGTATACAGAGACCCAGTACTTC. Translated: CASSQDYGYTETQYF.

This chain uses TRBV10-3 with TRBJ1-1, with D unresolved. The CDR3 extends over 13 amino acids. The V end was cut by 6 bases, the J end by 0 bases, with 8 bases between. Germline CDR1 reads ENHRY; CDR2 reads SYGVKD. The chain's CDR3 is CAISRVLNTEAFF. The DNA of the CDR3 is TGTGCCATCAGCCGGGTCTTGAACACTGAAGCTTTCTTT.

This clonotype was detected only a few times. The rearrangement uses TRBV6-1 and TRBJ2-7; possibly TRBD1 for D (7 bases). Per germline, CDR1 MNHNS and CDR2 SASEGT. Deletions cut 3 bases from V and 3 bases from J, with 18 bases between. This CDR3 is built from 16 residues. The CDR3 loop reads CASSERDRVQGYEQYF. CDR3 in DNA: TGTGCCAGCAGTGAGCGGGACAGAGTGCAGGGCTACGAGCAGTACTTC.

This rearrangement joins TRBV7-9 to TRBJ2-1; no clear D. The CDR3 consists of 14 residues. Germline assignment: CDR1 SEHNR and CDR2 FQNEAQ (reference sequence). The V end lost 1 base, the J end lost 12 bases, and 16 bases lay between the germline ends. The CDR3 loop is CASSLDGGFYRQFF. CDR3 DNA: TGTGCCAGCAGCTTAGATGGCGGCTTCTATCGGCAGTTCTTC. Filled out from reference TRBV7-9 and TRBJ2-1, the complete variable domain reads DTGVSQNPRHKITKRGQNVTFRCDPISEHNRLYWYRQTLGQGPEFLTYFQNEAQLEKSRLLSDRFSAERPKGSFSTLEIQRTEQGDSAMYLCASSLDGGFYRQFFGPGTRLTVL.

This clonotype was detected only a few times. J is TRBJ2-1 and V is TRBV5-1, with unresolved D. The germline V gene encodes CDR1 SGHRS and CDR2 YFSETQ. V lost 0 bases and J 9 bases, leaving 10 bases between the germline ends. The CDR3 spans 13 residues. For the CDR3, the DNA is TGCGCCAGCAGCTTGGATTGGGGTGGTGAGCAGTTCTTC. As protein: CASSLDWGGEQFF.

The V and J genes are TRBV7-2 and TRBJ1-2, with no clear D. There are 15 residues in the CDR3. Germline V CDR1 and CDR2: SGHTA, FQGNSA. V was cut by 6 bases and J by 2 bases, with 16 bases left in between. DNA for the CDR3: TGTGCCAGCAGGCCGGGCATGAGGGAAAACTATGGCTACACCTTC. It translates to CASRPGMRENYGYTF.

This clonotype was seen more than once but under ten times. The chain recombines TRBV7-2 with TRBJ2-3; no firm D call. This CDR3 has 13 amino acids. Germline lookup yields CDR1 SGHTA and CDR2 FQGNSA. V lost 9 bases and J 8 bases, leaving 18 bases between the germline ends. The CDR3 protein is CARKEAGRGTQYF. The CDR3 nucleotides are TGTGCCAGAAAAGAGGCCGGGCGAGGTACGCAGTATTTT. Variable domain in full (rest from reference TRBV7-2 and TRBJ2-3): GAGVSQSPSNKVTEKGKDVELRCDPISGHTALYWYRQSLGQGLEFLIYFQGNSAPDKSGLPSDRFSAERTGGSVSTLTIQRTQQEDSAVYLCARKEAGRGTQYFGPGTRLTVL.

A few counts support this clonotype. This chain connects TRBV11-2 to TRBJ2-7; a weak D match, TRBD2 (6 bases). CDR3 length: 13 residues. V gave up 5 bases and J gave up 6 bases, with 14 bases separating them. CDR1 is SGHAT and CDR2 is FQNNGV in the germline V gene. CDR3 region: CASSPGVKGEQYF. CDR3 nucleotides: TGTGCCAGCAGCCCGGGGGTAAAGGGCGAGCAGTACTTC.

In this sample, this clonotype turned up many times. The DNA of the CDR3 is TGCGCCAGCAGACGACGGACCGACTACGAGCAGTACTTC. Amino acids: CASRRRTDYEQYF. The genes are TRBV5-1 and TRBJ2-7; D unresolved. Germline V lookup: CDR1 SGHRS, CDR2 YFSETQ. Trimming shortened V by 5 bases and J by 3 bases, and 12 bases separated the two germline ends. The length of the CDR3 is 13 residues.

This chain connects TRBV4-1 to TRBJ2-2, with no clear D. The CDR3 loop spans 13 amino acids. CDR1 MGHRA and CDR2 YSYEKL come from the germline V gene. Trimming stripped 1 base from V and 5 bases from J, with 5 bases between. The CDR3 nucleotides are TGCGCCAGCAGCCAAGTTAGGACCGGGGAGCTGTTTTTT. This gives the protein CASSQVRTGELFF.

This clonotype was counted only a few times. The J gene is TRBJ2-1, the V gene TRBV7-2; 8 nucleotides line up with TRBD2. The length of the CDR3 is 15 residues. The germline V gene has CDR1 SGHTA and CDR2 FQGNSA. Trimming removed 5 bases from V and 2 bases from J; junction bases left unmatched: 5. In DNA form, the CDR3 reads TGTGCCAGCAGCACAGCGGGGGCTACCTACAATGAGCAGTTCTTC. It is translated as CASSTAGATYNEQFF.

This clonotype showed up just a few times. The chain joins TRBV11-2 to TRBJ1-2, with 10 bases identical to TRBD1. This CDR3 is built from 14 residues. CDR1 and CDR2 from the germline V gene are SGHAT and FQNNGV. The J segment lost 8 bases and the V segment lost 5 bases, leaving 8 bases of the junction unmatched. The CDR3 nucleotides read TGTGCCAGCAGCCCCACGACAGGGGGCCGGGGCTACACCTTC. Translation: CASSPTTGGRGYTF.

The table lists this clonotype with many counts. This rearrangement joins TRBV5-1 to TRBJ2-6; 8 positions agree with TRBD2. Germline V gene sequence: CDR1 SGHRS, CDR2 YFSETQ. The CDR3 consists of 14 residues. J lost 8 bases, V lost 1 base, and 2 bases had no gene match. This CDR3 reads CASSLSGGSNVLTF. The CDR3 DNA reads TGCGCCAGCAGCTTGTCGGGAGGGTCCAACGTCCTGACTTTC.

This clonotype was observed a handful of times. The chain employs TRBV9 and TRBJ1-3; D not certain. The CDR3 loop spans 14 amino acids. Trimming stripped 0 bases from V and 8 bases from J, with 12 bases between. The germline V gene has CDR1 SGDLS and CDR2 YYNGEE. The CDR3 region has the DNA TGTGCCAGCAGCGTAGATCGGGGAACCTACACCATATATTTT. Protein: CASSVDRGTYTIYF.